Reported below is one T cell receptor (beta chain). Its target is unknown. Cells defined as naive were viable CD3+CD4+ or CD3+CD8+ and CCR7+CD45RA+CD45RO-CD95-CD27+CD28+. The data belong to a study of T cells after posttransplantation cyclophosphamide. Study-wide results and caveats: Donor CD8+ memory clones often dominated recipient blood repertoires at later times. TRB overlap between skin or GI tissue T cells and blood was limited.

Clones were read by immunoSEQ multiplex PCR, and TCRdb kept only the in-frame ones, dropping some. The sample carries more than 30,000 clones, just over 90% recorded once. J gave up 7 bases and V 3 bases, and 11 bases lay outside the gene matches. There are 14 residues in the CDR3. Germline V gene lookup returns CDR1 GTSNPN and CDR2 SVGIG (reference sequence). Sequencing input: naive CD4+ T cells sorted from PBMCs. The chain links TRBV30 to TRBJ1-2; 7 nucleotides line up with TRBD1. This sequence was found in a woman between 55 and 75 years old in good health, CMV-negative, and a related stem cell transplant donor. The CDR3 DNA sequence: TGTGCCTGGAGCTCCCGACAGGGTGCGGCTGGCTACACCTTC. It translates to CAWSSRQGAAGYTF.